This TCR beta chain was profiled in a study of blood T cell repertoires in COVID-19. Study at large: Samples representing acute and convalescent COVID-19 were sourced from the United States, Italy and Spain. Sources were T cells, B-cell-depleted T cells, or PBMCs; the material itself was cDNA or gDNA.

This clone was seen once. This CDR3 has 14 amino acids. Germline V gives CDR1 MNHEY, CDR2 SVGAGI. V was shortened by 5 bases and J by 4 bases, with 13 bases between the two germline ends. Original methodology: Reference gene primer amplification in the assay estimated nucleated cell counts. The protocol was immunoSEQ multiplex PCR, while the TCRdb copy is restricted to in-frame clones and leaves out a portion. D and trimming were read from the DNA, whereas the V and J calls and clone size are those reported in that table. The data contain around 300,000 clones, around 90% of them singletons. This sequence joins TRBV6-5 and TRBJ2-3; D perhaps matches TRBD1 (5 bases). This clonotype originated in a man aged 50 to 60 with acute or convalescent COVID-19. The specimen was peripheral blood. The chain's CDR3 is CASSPWGAADTQYF. For the CDR3, the DNA is TGTGCCAGCAGTCCCTGGGGCGCGGCAGATACGCAGTATTTT.